A selection of T cell receptor beta chains follows, all from one sample in a study of cytomegalovirus exposure and HLA in healthy donors. The data were produced by immunoSEQ multiplex PCR, yet TCRdb's version contains in-frame clones alone and is incomplete. The sample records approximately 150,000 clones, roughly 76% being singletons. The sequencing sample was made of PBMCs. These receptors came from a woman aged 18-35 years in good health and CMV-seropositive. CDR3s include the opening cysteine and the closing phenylalanine or tryptophan. The D gene is left open where the match is weak. The size field is filled for only some rows; it gives once, few, many or a size class.

cdr3_aa: CASSPPGTNQETQYF
cdr3_nt: TGTGCCAGCAGCCCCCCGGGGACAAACCAAGAGACCCAGTACTTC
clone_size: few
v_call: TRBV7-6
j_call: TRBJ2-5
d_call: NA

cdr3_aa: CASSLDRNTGELFF
cdr3_nt: TGTGCCAGCAGCTTGGATCGGAACACCGGGGAGCTGTTTTTT
clone_size: NA
v_call: TRBV5-6
j_call: TRBJ2-2
d_call: NA

cdr3_aa: CAWRQPNEKLFF
cdr3_nt: TGTGCCTGGAGACAGCCCAATGAAAAACTGTTTTTT
clone_size: NA
v_call: TRBV30
j_call: TRBJ1-4
d_call: NA

cdr3_aa: CASSLNLESEQYF
cdr3_nt: TGTGCCAGCAGCTTAAATCTAGAAAGCGAGCAGTACTTC
clone_size: NA
v_call: TRBV7-9
j_call: TRBJ2-7
d_call: NA

cdr3_aa: CASSINSDRGAGEQYF
cdr3_nt: TGTGCCAGTAGTATTAATTCGGACAGGGGAGCGGGAGAGCAGTACTTC
clone_size: NA
v_call: TRBV19
j_call: TRBJ2-7
d_call: TRBD1

cdr3_aa: CASSVSIGRADEQYF
cdr3_nt: TGTGCCAGCAGCGTGTCTATCGGCAGGGCGGACGAGCAGTACTTC
clone_size: NA
v_call: TRBV9
j_call: TRBJ2-7
d_call: NA

cdr3_aa: CAISDLAQRDLTYEQYF
cdr3_nt: TGTGCCATCAGTGATTTAGCCCAACGGGATTTGACCTACGAGCAGTACTTC
clone_size: NA
v_call: TRBV10-3
j_call: TRBJ2-7
d_call: NA

cdr3_aa: CAIFGRVGDTQYF
cdr3_nt: TGTGCCATCTTCGGTCGGGTGGGAGATACGCAGTATTTT
clone_size: NA
v_call: TRBV28
j_call: TRBJ2-3
d_call: NA

cdr3_aa: CASSLTRDTGANVLTF
cdr3_nt: TGTGCCAGCAGCTTAACCCGAGATACTGGGGCCAACGTCCTGACTTTC
clone_size: NA
v_call: TRBV7-3
j_call: TRBJ2-6
d_call: NA

cdr3_aa: CASSSPGQGQETQYF
cdr3_nt: TGCGCCAGCAGCTCGCCGGGACAGGGCCAAGAGACCCAGTACTTC
clone_size: NA
v_call: TRBV5-1
j_call: TRBJ2-5
d_call: TRBD1

cdr3_aa: CASSRVFEAFF
cdr3_nt: TGTGCCAGTAGTAGAGTTTTTGAAGCTTTCTTT
clone_size: NA
v_call: TRBV19
j_call: TRBJ1-1
d_call: NA

cdr3_aa: CASSSAITDTQYF
cdr3_nt: TGTGCCAGCAGTTCAGCGATCACAGATACGCAGTATTTT
clone_size: NA
v_call: TRBV27
j_call: TRBJ2-3
d_call: NA

cdr3_aa: CASSLEQPQETQYF
cdr3_nt: TGCGCCAGCAGCTTGGAACAGCCCCAAGAGACCCAGTACTTC
clone_size: few
v_call: TRBV5-1
j_call: TRBJ2-5
d_call: NA

cdr3_aa: CASRTSGGGIGYEQYF
cdr3_nt: TGTGCCAGCAGAACATCCGGGGGGGGTATCGGCTACGAGCAGTACTTC
clone_size: NA
v_call: TRBV2
j_call: TRBJ2-7
d_call: TRBD2

cdr3_aa: CASVRQGNNEQFF
cdr3_nt: TGCGCCAGTGTGAGACAGGGCAACAATGAGCAGTTCTTC
clone_size: NA
v_call: TRBV10-1
j_call: TRBJ2-1
d_call: TRBD1

cdr3_aa: CASSERGGSLIGNTEAFF
cdr3_nt: TGTGCCAGCAGTGAAAGGGGGGGGTCCTTAATTGGGAACACTGAAGCTTTCTTT
clone_size: few
v_call: TRBV2
j_call: TRBJ1-1
d_call: NA

cdr3_aa: CASSYRGIENSPLHF
cdr3_nt: TGTGCCAGCAGTTACCGGGGAATAGAGAATTCACCCCTCCACTTT
clone_size: NA
v_call: TRBV6-7
j_call: TRBJ1-6
d_call: NA

cdr3_aa: CASSLENEQFF
cdr3_nt: TGTGCCAGTTCCTTAGAAAATGAGCAGTTCTTC
clone_size: NA
v_call: TRBV6-1
j_call: TRBJ2-1
d_call: NA

cdr3_aa: CASSAQGARELFF
cdr3_nt: TGTGCCAGCAGTGCCCAGGGGGCCAGGGAGCTGTTTTTT
clone_size: NA
v_call: TRBV6-1
j_call: TRBJ2-2
d_call: TRBD1

cdr3_aa: CASSHGLADYEQYF
cdr3_nt: TGTGCCAGCAGTCATGGACTAGCGGACTACGAGCAGTACTTC
clone_size: NA
v_call: TRBV5-4
j_call: TRBJ2-7
d_call: TRBD2

cdr3_aa: CSVDPGQGPLMNTEAFF
cdr3_nt: TGCAGCGTTGACCCGGGACAGGGCCCCTTAATGAACACTGAAGCTTTCTTT
clone_size: NA
v_call: TRBV29-1
j_call: TRBJ1-1
d_call: TRBD1

cdr3_aa: CASSFDGSGAGDEQYF
cdr3_nt: TGTGCCAGCAGCTTTGACGGATCGGGAGCCGGGGACGAGCAGTACTTC
clone_size: NA
v_call: TRBV7-6
j_call: TRBJ2-7
d_call: NA

cdr3_aa: CASSPAGNTEAFF
cdr3_nt: TGTGCCAGCAGCCCGGCGGGGAACACTGAAGCTTTCTTT
clone_size: NA
v_call: TRBV7-9
j_call: TRBJ1-1
d_call: NA

cdr3_aa: CASSQGGDSNEKLFF
cdr3_nt: TGCGCCAGCAGCCAAGGCGGGGACAGTAATGAAAAACTGTTTTTT
clone_size: few
v_call: TRBV4-1
j_call: TRBJ1-4
d_call: TRBD1

cdr3_aa: CASSAEGVSSGNTIYF
cdr3_nt: TGTGCCAGCAGTGCAGAAGGGGTCAGTTCTGGAAACACCATATATTTT
clone_size: NA
v_call: TRBV2
j_call: TRBJ1-3
d_call: NA

cdr3_aa: CASSLGAGALSNEQFF
cdr3_nt: TGTGCCAGCAGCTTGGGTGCGGGGGCCCTCTCCAATGAGCAGTTCTTC
clone_size: NA
v_call: TRBV7-8
j_call: TRBJ2-1
d_call: NA

cdr3_aa: CASSLVSFRTGPGELFF
cdr3_nt: TGTGCCAGCAGCTTAGTATCATTTCGGACAGGGCCCGGGGAGCTGTTTTTT
clone_size: NA
v_call: TRBV11-3
j_call: TRBJ2-2
d_call: TRBD1

cdr3_aa: CADRPPELEQFF
cdr3_nt: TGTGCCGACAGGCCCCCAGAGTTAGAGCAGTTCTTC
clone_size: NA
v_call: TRBV7-8
j_call: TRBJ2-1
d_call: NA

cdr3_aa: CASSITGGTYEQYF
cdr3_nt: TGCGCCAGCAGCATCACAGGGGGCACCTACGAGCAGTACTTC
clone_size: NA
v_call: TRBV5-1
j_call: TRBJ2-7
d_call: TRBD1